The 32 T cell receptor beta chains presented below share a single source sample, sequenced in a study of identical twins. One entry per CDR3 protein, called by TCRdb with MiXCR from the 5' RACE reads. The sample holds about 190,000 distinct CDR3 sequences, less than 20% seen once. These data also formed part of another study, on T cells expressing NK-cell markers.

Material: CD8+ T cells sorted from blood. These receptor sequences come from a woman between 18 and 29 years old in good health.

The V call is TRBV12-3 or TRBV12-4, the J call TRBJ2-1; D ambiguous. The V gene lost 7 bases and the J gene lost 10 bases, with 20 bases spanning the gap. This CDR3 has 14 amino acids. In DNA, the CDR3 is TGTGCCAGCACTAACCTTGAAGGGTATTACGAGCAGTTCTTC. Encoded protein: CASTNLEGYYEQFF.

The genes are TRBV9 and TRBJ2-2; D is unresolved. With 3 bases removed from V and 3 bases from J, the gap between germline ends came to 3 bases. From germline, CDR1 is SGDLS and CDR2 YYNGEE. The length of the CDR3 is 12 residues. The CDR3 protein is CASSEDTGELFF. CDR3 nucleotides: TGTGCCAGCAGCGAAGACACCGGGGAGCTGTTTTTT.

The sample holds many counts of this clonotype. This chain uses TRBV2 with TRBJ1-2; D call uncertain. V lost 4 bases and J 4 bases, leaving 7 bases between the germline ends. This CDR3 spans 12 amino acids. Germline loops: CDR1 SNHLY, CDR2 FYNNEI. The CDR3 is CASSAAGYGYTF. The CDR3 coding sequence is TGTGCCAGCAGTGCCGCGGGCTATGGCTACACCTTC.

The chain carries TRBV9 and TRBJ1-4; D is possibly TRBD1 (5 bases). Germline V gene data show CDR1 as SGDLS and CDR2 as YYNGEE. The V end was cut by 4 bases, the J end by 3 bases, with 13 bases between. The CDR3 is 15 residues long. DNA for the CDR3: TGTGCCAGCAGCACGCAGGGAGCGGCTAATGAAAAACTGTTTTTT. It encodes CASSTQGAANEKLFF.

This clonotype was seen only a few times. The V gene is TRBV20-1, the J gene TRBJ2-2; D call uncertain. With 5 bases removed from V and 6 bases from J, the gap between germline ends came to 7 bases. Germline values: CDR1 DFQATT, CDR2 SNEGSKA (reference sequence). CDR3 size: 11 residues. The CDR3 sequence: CSAYSSGELFF. DNA of the CDR3: TGCAGTGCTTACAGCTCCGGGGAGCTGTTTTTT.

This chain joins TRBV4-1 and TRBJ1-2; no definite D call. The CDR3 totals 14 residues. The germline V gene encodes CDR1 MGHRA and CDR2 YSYEKL. Trimming took off 0 bases at V and 2 bases at J, with 7 bases between the two ends. CDR3 coding DNA: TGCGCCAGCAGCCAAGAGTCAGCAAACTATGGCTACACCTTC. It encodes CASSQESANYGYTF.

This clonotype was detected a few times. This sequence joins TRBV7-9 and TRBJ1-6, with D tentatively TRBD1 (5 bases). V was clipped by 5 bases and J by 8 bases, with 16 bases between them. The germline V gene has CDR1 SEHNR and CDR2 FQNEAQ (reference sequence). This CDR3 spans 15 amino acids. The chain's CDR3 is CASSPDTSRDSPLHF. CDR3 DNA: TGTGCCAGCAGCCCGGACACCTCCAGGGATTCACCCCTCCACTTT. Together with reference TRBV7-9 and TRBJ1-6, the CDR3 gives the full variable domain: DTGVSQNPRHKITKRGQNVTFRCDPISEHNRLYWYRQTLGQGPEFLTYFQNEAQLEKSRLLSDRFSAERPKGSFSTLEIQRTEQGDSAMYLCASSPDTSRDSPLHFGNGTRLTVT.

This clonotype has just a few counts. This chain connects TRBV11-2 to TRBJ2-1; 12 bases line up with TRBD2. V gave up 4 bases and J gave up 7 bases; unmatched junction bases: 5. Germline CDR1 is SGHAT and CDR2 is FQNNGV. The CDR3 runs 15 residues. The CDR3 coding sequence is TGTGCCAGCAGCTCACCCGGGACTAGCGGGAATGAGCAGTTCTTC. Its translation: CASSSPGTSGNEQFF.

V and J are TRBV20-1 and TRBJ2-1; 12 bases match TRBD2. V was clipped by 2 bases and J by 0 bases; unmatched bases: 14. The germline V gene encodes CDR1 DFQATT and CDR2 SNEGSKA (reference sequence). The CDR3 is 20 residues long. CDR3 region: CSARQDRLAGAPSSYNEQFF. The DNA of the CDR3 is TGCAGTGCTAGACAAGACCGACTAGCGGGAGCCCCGAGCTCCTACAATGAGCAGTTCTTC.

The rearrangement joins TRBV12-3 or TRBV12-4 to TRBJ1-4; D remains ambiguous. The CDR3 covers 11 residues. Trimming took off 8 bases at V and 7 bases at J, with 8 bases between the two ends. The CDR3 reads CASGLGEKLFF. CDR3 DNA: TGTGCCAGCGGCTTGGGTGAAAAACTGTTTTTT.

In its sample, this clonotype was seen many times. The chain links TRBV12-3 or TRBV12-4 to TRBJ2-2, with D unclear. V was trimmed by 6 bases and J by 7 bases, leaving 6 bases between them. The CDR3 totals 11 residues. The CDR3 sequence: CASSPIGELFF. The CDR3 coding sequence is TGTGCCAGCAGCCCTATCGGGGAGCTGTTTTTT.

This sequence joins TRBV7-9 and TRBJ2-4; tentative D call: TRBD1 (5 bases). The V and J ends lost 3 bases and 2 bases respectively, with 5 bases between them. There are 13 residues in the CDR3. Germline CDR1 SEHNR, CDR2 FQNEAQ (reference sequence). The CDR3 loop is CASSLGPKNIQYF. In nucleotides, the CDR3 is TGTGCCAGCAGCTTGGGGCCCAAAAACATTCAGTACTTC.

This clonotype was counted a few times. The CDR3 is CASSSPSEALNTGELFF. The CDR3 DNA sequence: TGTGCCAGCAGCTCCCCTTCAGAGGCTCTGAACACCGGGGAGCTGTTTTTT. The chain uses TRBV7-9 and TRBJ2-2; D is unresolved. The CDR3 length is 17 residues. The germline CDR1 and CDR2 sequences are SEHNR and FQNEAQ (reference sequence). The V and J ends lost 4 bases and 1 base respectively, with 16 bases between them.

This chain joins TRBV7-9 and TRBJ2-7; 8 bases agree with TRBD1. The V and J ends lost 0 bases and 7 bases, in that order; junction bases with no gene match: 8. This CDR3 spans 15 amino acids. CDR1 is SEHNR and CDR2 is FQNEAQ in the germline V gene (reference sequence). CDR3 sequence: CASSLAGQGAREQYF. The DNA of the CDR3 is TGTGCCAGCAGCTTAGCTGGGCAGGGGGCCAGAGAGCAGTACTTC.

This clonotype was counted between two and nine times. This rearrangement joins TRBV6-1 to TRBJ2-7; 7 nucleotides line up with TRBD1. Germline assignment: CDR1 MNHNS and CDR2 SASEGT. V lost 5 bases, J lost 2 bases, and 9 bases stayed unmatched. The CDR3 runs 15 residues. Here the CDR3 reads CASSKPPTGTYEQYF. The CDR3 bases are TGTGCCAGCAGTAAACCTCCGACAGGGACCTACGAGCAGTACTTC.

The chain joins TRBV11-2 to TRBJ2-7; D may be TRBD2 (5 bases). Germline V lookup: CDR1 SGHAT, CDR2 FQNNGV. V was shortened by 5 bases and J by 6 bases, with 17 bases between the two germline ends. The CDR3 contains 14 residues. In DNA form, the CDR3 reads TGTGCCAGCAGCCCCCTTAGCGTACTATCCGAGCAGTACTTC. Residues: CASSPLSVLSEQYF. The full variable domain, with the rest looked up from reference TRBV11-2 and TRBJ2-7, is EAGVAQSPRYKIIEKRQSVAFWCNPISGHATLYWYQQILGQGPKLLIQFQNNGVVDDSQLPKDRFSAERLKGVDSTLKIQPAKLEDSAVYLCASSPLSVLSEQYFGPGTRLTVT.

V gene TRBV7-6 combines with J gene TRBJ2-7; 11 bases line up with TRBD1. This CDR3 spans 15 amino acids. The V and J ends lost 5 bases and 7 bases, in that order; junction bases with no gene match: 10. CDR1 is SGHVS, CDR2 FNYEAQ, per germline. CDR3 sequence reads: CASSVGQGGIWEQYF. Written as DNA, the CDR3 is TGTGCCAGCAGCGTGGGACAGGGGGGAATATGGGAGCAGTACTTC.

The rearrangement links TRBV7-9 to TRBJ2-3; D is possibly TRBD1 (6 bases). This CDR3 comprises 16 residues. Looked up from germline, CDR1 is SEHNR and CDR2 is FQNEAQ (reference sequence). The V and J ends lost 4 bases and 1 base respectively, with 15 bases between them. This CDR3 is CASSSPQGLGTDTQYF. The CDR3 nucleotides read TGTGCCAGCAGCTCACCGCAGGGGTTGGGCACAGATACGCAGTATTTT.

This clonotype came up a few times. J is TRBJ2-3 and V is TRBV5-1; no firm D call. Germline V gives CDR1 SGHRS, CDR2 YFSETQ. This CDR3 is 15 amino acids long. V was pared by 0 bases and J by 1 base, with 9 bases between. The CDR3 loop reads CASSLDPVGTDTQYF. The CDR3 DNA follows: TGCGCCAGCAGCTTGGACCCGGTCGGCACAGATACGCAGTATTTT.

The chain has TRBV15 and TRBJ1-1; D perhaps matches TRBD1 (5 bases). The CDR3 covers 16 residues. In germline, CDR1 is LNHNV, CDR2 YYDKDF (reference sequence). The V gene lost 7 bases and the J gene lost 4 bases, with 22 bases spanning the gap. The CDR3, as DNA: TGTGCCACCACCTCGGGGACTACCTTAATGACCACTGAAGCTTTCTTT. This translates into CATTSGTTLMTTEAFF.

This clonotype has more than one count but fewer than ten. This chain uses TRBV29-1 with TRBJ2-1; D is undetermined. The CDR3 consists of 12 residues. V was shortened by 4 bases and J by 6 bases, with 10 bases between the two germline ends. Germline lookup yields CDR1 SQVTM and CDR2 ANQGSEA. CDR3 residues: CSVGVTFNEQFF. The CDR3 DNA sequence: TGCAGCGTTGGGGTGACCTTCAATGAGCAGTTCTTC.

CDR3 coding DNA: TGCAGTGCCTACGGCCCACCCCTCCACTTT. Its translation: CSAYGPPLHF. The chain joins TRBV20-1 to TRBJ1-6; D is ambiguous. The germline V gene has CDR1 DFQATT and CDR2 SNEGSKA (reference sequence). The CDR3 has 10 residues. V shed 6 bases and J shed 11 bases, with 8 bases lying between them.

The table lists this clonotype with a few counts. This chain joins TRBV15 and TRBJ1-1, with D hard to call. Germline V gives CDR1 LNHNV, CDR2 YYDKDF (reference sequence). Trimming took off 1 base at V and 1 base at J, with 10 bases between the two ends. The CDR3 loop spans 15 amino acids. The CDR3 sequence is CATSRGPVRNTEAFF. The DNA of the CDR3 is TGTGCCACCAGCAGAGGTCCAGTGAGGAACACTGAAGCTTTCTTT.

The chain is built from TRBV29-1 and TRBJ1-4; a weak D match, TRBD1 (6 bases). CDR1 is SQVTM and CDR2 is ANQGSEA in the germline V gene. The CDR3 spans 15 residues. The V and J ends lost 1 base and 7 bases respectively, with 16 bases between them. CDR3 nucleotide sequence: TGCAGCGTTGAAGCCCGGGGGGCAGTGGGTGAAAAACTGTTTTTT. Translation gives CSVEARGAVGEKLFF.

This clonotype appeared a few times. The CDR3 DNA follows: TGTGCCAGCAGTTACGGTCCCCTAGCGGGGTTTGAGACCCAGTACTTC. It codes for CASSYGPLAGFETQYF. The chain is built from TRBV6-5 and TRBJ2-5; 9 nucleotides match TRBD2. The J segment lost 5 bases and the V segment lost 2 bases, leaving 9 bases of the junction unmatched. CDR1 is MNHEY and CDR2 is SVGAGI in the germline V gene. This CDR3 region has 16 residues.

The chain couples TRBV4-3 to TRBJ2-1; 8 bases line up with TRBD2. The trim removed 4 bases at V and 10 bases at J, leaving 6 bases unmatched. Looked up from germline, CDR1 is LGHNA and CDR2 is YSLEER. The CDR3 extends over 13 amino acids. This CDR3 reads CASSPGLAREQFF. DNA for the CDR3: TGCGCCAGCAGCCCCGGACTAGCCAGGGAGCAGTTCTTC.

The V gene is TRBV25-1, the J gene TRBJ2-7; 7 bases are shared with TRBD1. V was clipped by 4 bases and J by 0 bases; unmatched bases: 6. Germline CDR1 MGHDK, CDR2 SYGVNS. This CDR3 has 15 residues. CDR3 coding DNA: TGTGCCAGCAGTGCCCGACAGGGCCCCTCCTACGAGCAGTACTTC. Translation gives CASSARQGPSYEQYF.

The V call is TRBV21-1, the J call TRBJ2-7; the table gives TRBD1 as D, unverified against the DNA. TRBV21-1 is designated a pseudogene. There are 18 residues in the CDR3. The chain's CDR3 is CASSARPGQEAHLVEQYF. CDR3 sequence (DNA): TGTGCCAGCAGCGCCCGACCGGGACAGGAAGCCCACCTCGTCGAGCAGTACTTC.

This clonotype appeared once. The CDR3 loop reads CASRGKTQYF. The CDR3 DNA follows: TGTGCCAGCAGGGGAAAGACCCAGTACTTC. The chain employs TRBV7-6 and TRBJ2-5; D unclear. V lost 6 bases to trimming and J lost 6 bases, with 5 bases between them. Germline assignment: CDR1 SGHVS and CDR2 FNYEAQ. CDR3 length: 10 residues.

Only a few counts were recorded for this clonotype. V is TRBV29-1 and J is TRBJ2-1, with 9 bases fitting TRBD2. CDR1 is SQVTM and CDR2 is ANQGSEA in the germline V gene. CDR3 size: 18 residues. V gave up 3 bases and J gave up 5 bases; unmatched junction bases: 17. DNA of the CDR3: TGCAGCGTTGAGGGACCCTGGTGGGCGGGGGGGCCTCACAATGAGCAGTTCTTC. Its translation is CSVEGPWWAGGPHNEQFF.

The rearrangement links TRBV12-5 to TRBJ1-1; a possible D gene is TRBD1 (5 bases). Per the germline V gene, CDR1 is LGHNT and CDR2 is FRNRAP. The CDR3 runs to 13 residues. This CDR3 is CVSGLGGNTEAFF. CDR3 nucleotide sequence: TGTGTAAGTGGTCTTGGGGGGAACACTGAAGCTTTCTTT.

This clonotype was observed a handful of times. The V call is TRBV12-3 or TRBV12-4, the J call TRBJ1-4; D remains ambiguous. Trimming left V 3 bases short and J 13 bases short, with 15 bases between. This CDR3 spans 13 amino acids. This CDR3 is CASSFSYGGRLFF. The CDR3 DNA follows: TGTGCCAGCAGTTTCTCTTACGGAGGCAGACTGTTTTTT.